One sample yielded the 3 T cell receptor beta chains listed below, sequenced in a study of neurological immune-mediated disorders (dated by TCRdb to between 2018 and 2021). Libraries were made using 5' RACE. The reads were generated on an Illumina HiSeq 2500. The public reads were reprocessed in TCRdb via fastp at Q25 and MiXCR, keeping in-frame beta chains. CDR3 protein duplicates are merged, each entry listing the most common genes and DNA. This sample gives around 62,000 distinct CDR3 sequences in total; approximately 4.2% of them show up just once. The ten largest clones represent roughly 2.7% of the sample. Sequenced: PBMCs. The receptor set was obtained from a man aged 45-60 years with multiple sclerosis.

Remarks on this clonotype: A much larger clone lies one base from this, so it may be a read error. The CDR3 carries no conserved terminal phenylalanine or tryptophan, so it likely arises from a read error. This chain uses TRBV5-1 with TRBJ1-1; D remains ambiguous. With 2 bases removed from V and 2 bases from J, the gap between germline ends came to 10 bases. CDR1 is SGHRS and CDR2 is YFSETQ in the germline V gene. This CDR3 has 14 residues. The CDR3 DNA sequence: TGCGCCAGCAGCTTTCCGGAGGCTAACACTGAAGCTTTCTCT. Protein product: CASSFPEANTEAFS.

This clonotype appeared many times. The CDR3 reads CASSLDGTARAFF. CDR3 coding DNA: TGCGCCAGCAGCTTGGACGGGACGGCAAGAGCTTTCTTT. This chain uses TRBV5-1 with TRBJ1-1; D might be TRBD1 (5 bases). The CDR3 loop spans 13 amino acids. Trimming pared 0 bases from V and 10 bases from J, leaving 13 bases between. Germline CDR1 and CDR2: SGHRS and YFSETQ.

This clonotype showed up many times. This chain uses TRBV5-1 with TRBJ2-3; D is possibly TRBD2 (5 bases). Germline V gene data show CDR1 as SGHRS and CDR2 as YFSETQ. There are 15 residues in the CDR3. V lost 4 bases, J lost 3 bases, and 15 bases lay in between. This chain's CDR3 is CASSPGNRGTDTQYF. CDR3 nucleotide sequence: TGCGCCAGCAGCCCCGGGAATCGTGGGACAGATACGCAGTATTTT.